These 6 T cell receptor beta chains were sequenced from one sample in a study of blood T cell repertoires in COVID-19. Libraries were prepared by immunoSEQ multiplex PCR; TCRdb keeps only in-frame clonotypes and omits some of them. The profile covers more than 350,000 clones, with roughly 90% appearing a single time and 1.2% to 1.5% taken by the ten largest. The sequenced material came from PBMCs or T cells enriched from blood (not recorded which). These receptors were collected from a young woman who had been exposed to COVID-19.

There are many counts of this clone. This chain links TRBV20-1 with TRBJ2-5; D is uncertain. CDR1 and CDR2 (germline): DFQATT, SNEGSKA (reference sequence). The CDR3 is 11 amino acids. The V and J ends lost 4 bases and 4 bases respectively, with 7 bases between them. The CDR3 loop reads CSAKERETQYF. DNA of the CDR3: TGCAGTGCTAAGGAGCGAGAGACCCAGTACTTC.

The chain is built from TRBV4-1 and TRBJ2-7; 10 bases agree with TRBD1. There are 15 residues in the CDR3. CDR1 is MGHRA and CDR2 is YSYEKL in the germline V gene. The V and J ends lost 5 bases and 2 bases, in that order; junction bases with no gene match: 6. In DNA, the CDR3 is TGCGCCAGCAGCTCCTGGACAGGGGGTACCTACGAGCAGTACTTC. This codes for CASSSWTGGTYEQYF.

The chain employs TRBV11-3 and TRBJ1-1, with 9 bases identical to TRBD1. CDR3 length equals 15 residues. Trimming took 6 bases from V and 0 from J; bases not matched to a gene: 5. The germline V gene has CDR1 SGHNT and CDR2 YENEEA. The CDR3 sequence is CASRMTGGLNTEAFF. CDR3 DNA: TGTGCCAGCAGAATGACAGGGGGATTGAACACTGAAGCTTTCTTT.

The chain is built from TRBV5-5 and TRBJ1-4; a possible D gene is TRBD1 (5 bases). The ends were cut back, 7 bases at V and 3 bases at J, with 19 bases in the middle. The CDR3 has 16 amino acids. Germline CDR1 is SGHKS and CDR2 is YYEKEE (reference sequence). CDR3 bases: TGTGCCAGCGCCGGCCCCCGGGGGTTGCCTAATGAAAAACTGTTTTTT. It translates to CASAGPRGLPNEKLFF.

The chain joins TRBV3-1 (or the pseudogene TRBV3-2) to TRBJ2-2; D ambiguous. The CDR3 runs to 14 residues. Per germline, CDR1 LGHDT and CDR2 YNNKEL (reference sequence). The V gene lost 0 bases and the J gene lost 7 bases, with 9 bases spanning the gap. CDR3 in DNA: TGTGCCAGCAGCCAAGAAATTTCTATCGGGGAGCTGTTTTTT. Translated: CASSQEISIGELFF.

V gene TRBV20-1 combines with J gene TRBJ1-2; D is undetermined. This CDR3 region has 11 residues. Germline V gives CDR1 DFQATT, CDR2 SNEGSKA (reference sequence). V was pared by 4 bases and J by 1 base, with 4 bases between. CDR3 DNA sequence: TGCAGTGCTACAAATAACTATGGCTACACCTTC. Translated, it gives CSATNNYGYTF.